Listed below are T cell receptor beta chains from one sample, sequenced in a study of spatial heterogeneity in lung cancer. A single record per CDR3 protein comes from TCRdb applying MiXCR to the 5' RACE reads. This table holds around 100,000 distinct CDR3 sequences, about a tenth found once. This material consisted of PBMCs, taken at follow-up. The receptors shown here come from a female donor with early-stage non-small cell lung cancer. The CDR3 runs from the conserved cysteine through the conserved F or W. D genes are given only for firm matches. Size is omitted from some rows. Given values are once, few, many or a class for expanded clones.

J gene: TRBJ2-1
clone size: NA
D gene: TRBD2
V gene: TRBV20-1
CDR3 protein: CSAREKTSGRVPFIYNEQFF
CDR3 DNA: TGCAGTGCTAGAGAGAAAACTAGCGGGAGGGTCCCCTTTATCTACAATGAGCAGTTCTTC

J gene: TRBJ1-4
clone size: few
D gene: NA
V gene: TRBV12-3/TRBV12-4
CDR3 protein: CASSFGGLGEKLFF
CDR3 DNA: TGTGCCAGCAGTTTTGGGGGGCTTGGTGAAAAACTGTTTTTT

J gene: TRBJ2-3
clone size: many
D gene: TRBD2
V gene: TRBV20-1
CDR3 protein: CSANSGPHTDTQYF
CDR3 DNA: TGCAGTGCTAATAGCGGGCCCCACACAGATACGCAGTATTTT

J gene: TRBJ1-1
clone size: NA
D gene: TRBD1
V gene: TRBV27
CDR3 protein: CANSPARGRDTEAFF
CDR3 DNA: TGTGCCAACAGTCCTGCCAGGGGGCGCGATACTGAAGCTTTCTTT

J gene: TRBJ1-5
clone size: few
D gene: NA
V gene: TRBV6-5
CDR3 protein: CASRVFGDSNQPQHF
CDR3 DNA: TGTGCCAGCAGAGTGTTCGGCGATAGCAATCAGCCCCAGCATTTT

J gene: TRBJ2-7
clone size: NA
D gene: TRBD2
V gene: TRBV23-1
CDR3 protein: CASSQPPLLEREYEQYF
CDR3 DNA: TGCGCCAGCAGTCAACCTCCCTTATTGGAGCGGGAATACGAGCAGTACTTC

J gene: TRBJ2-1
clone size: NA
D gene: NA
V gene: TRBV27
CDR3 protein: CASSSLRNGGTSNEQFF
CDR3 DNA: TGTGCCAGCAGTTCCCTCCGGAATGGGGGTACTAGCAATGAGCAGTTCTTC

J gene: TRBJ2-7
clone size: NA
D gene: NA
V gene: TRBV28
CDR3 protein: CASSPVTYPYEQYF
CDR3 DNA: TGTGCCAGCAGTCCAGTGACTTATCCCTACGAGCAGTACTTC

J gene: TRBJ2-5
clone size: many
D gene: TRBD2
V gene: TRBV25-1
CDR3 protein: CASSKGGTSGETQYF
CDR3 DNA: TGTGCCAGCAGTAAAGGGGGGACTAGCGGCGAGACCCAGTACTTC

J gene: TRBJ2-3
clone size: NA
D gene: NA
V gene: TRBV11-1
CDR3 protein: CASSSTGRRYTQYF
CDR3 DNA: TGTGCCAGCAGCTCCACGGGACGCCGCTATACGCAGTATTTT

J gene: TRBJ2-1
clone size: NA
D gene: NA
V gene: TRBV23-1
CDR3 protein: CASSHERSSYNEQFF
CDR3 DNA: TGCGCCAGCAGTCATGAGCGAAGCTCCTACAATGAGCAGTTCTTC

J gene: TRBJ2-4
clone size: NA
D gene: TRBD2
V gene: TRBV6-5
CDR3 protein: CASSYSAAGPENIQYF
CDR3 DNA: TGTGCCAGCAGTTACTCGGCAGCGGGGCCGGAAAACATTCAGTACTTC

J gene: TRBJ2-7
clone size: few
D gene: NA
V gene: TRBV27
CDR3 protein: CASSWREESYEQYF
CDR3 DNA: TGTGCCAGCAGCTGGCGTGAGGAGTCCTACGAGCAGTACTTC

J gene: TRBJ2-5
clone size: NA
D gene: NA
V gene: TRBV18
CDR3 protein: CASSPQQETQYF
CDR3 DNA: TGTGCCAGCTCACCACAACAAGAGACCCAGTACTTC

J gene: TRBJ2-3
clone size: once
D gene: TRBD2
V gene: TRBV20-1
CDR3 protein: CSARGTRGSVRDTQYF
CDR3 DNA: TGCAGTGCTAGAGGAACTCGCGGGAGTGTGAGGGATACGCAGTATTTT

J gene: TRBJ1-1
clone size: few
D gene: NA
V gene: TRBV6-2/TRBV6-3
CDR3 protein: CASSLNIPGTEAFF
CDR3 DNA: TGTGCCAGCAGCCTTAATATTCCAGGGACTGAAGCTTTCTTT

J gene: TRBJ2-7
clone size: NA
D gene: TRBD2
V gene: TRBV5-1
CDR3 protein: CASSSGTSFCEQYF
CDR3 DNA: TGCGCCAGCAGCTCTGGGACTAGCTTTTGCGAGCAGTACTTC

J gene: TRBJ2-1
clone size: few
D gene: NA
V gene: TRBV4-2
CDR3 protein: CASRTTLSSYNEQFF
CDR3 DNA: TGTGCCAGCAGGACGACTCTTAGCTCCTACAATGAGCAGTTCTTC

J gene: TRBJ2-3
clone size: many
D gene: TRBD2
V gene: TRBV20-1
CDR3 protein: CSARNGIAGLTDTQYF
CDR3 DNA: TGCAGTGCTAGAAACGGGATAGCGGGCCTCACAGATACGCAGTATTTT

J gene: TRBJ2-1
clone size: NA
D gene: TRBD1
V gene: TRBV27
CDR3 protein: CASSIQGSYNEQFF
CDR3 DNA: TGTGCCAGCAGTATACAGGGGTCCTACAATGAGCAGTTCTTC

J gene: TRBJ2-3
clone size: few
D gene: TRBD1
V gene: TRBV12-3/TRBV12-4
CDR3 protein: CASSLGAGGHTDTQYF
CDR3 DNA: TGTGCCAGCAGTTTAGGGGCAGGGGGCCACACAGATACGCAGTATTTT

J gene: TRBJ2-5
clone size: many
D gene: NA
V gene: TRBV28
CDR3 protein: CASTSRSVQETQYF
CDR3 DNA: TGTGCCAGCACCTCTCGATCGGTACAAGAGACCCAGTACTTC

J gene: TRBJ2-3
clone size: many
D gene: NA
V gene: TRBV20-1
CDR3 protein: CSARFGGSDTQYF
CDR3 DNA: TGCAGTGCTAGATTCGGCGGGTCAGATACGCAGTATTTT

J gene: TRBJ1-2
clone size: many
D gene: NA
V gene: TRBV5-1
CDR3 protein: CASSLEQLYGYTF
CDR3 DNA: TGCGCCAGCAGCTTGGAGCAACTCTATGGCTACACCTTC

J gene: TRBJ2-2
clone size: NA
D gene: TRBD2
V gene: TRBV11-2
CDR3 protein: CASSPRGLAGGTGELFF
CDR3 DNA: TGTGCCAGCAGCCCCAGGGGACTAGCGGGAGGTACCGGGGAGCTGTTTTTT

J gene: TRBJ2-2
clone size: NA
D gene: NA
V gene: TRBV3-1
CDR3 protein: CASSLLPPGMNTGELFF
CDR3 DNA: TGTGCCAGCAGCCTTCTTCCTCCAGGGATGAACACCGGGGAGCTGTTTTTT

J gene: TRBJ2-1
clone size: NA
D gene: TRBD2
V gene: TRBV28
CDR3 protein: CASSPSGSMGNEQFF
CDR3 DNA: TGTGCCAGCAGTCCAAGCGGGAGCATGGGGAATGAGCAGTTCTTC

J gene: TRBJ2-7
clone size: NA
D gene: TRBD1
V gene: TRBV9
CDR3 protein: CASSTQGQGYEQYF
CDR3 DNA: TGTGCCAGCAGCACACAGGGGCAGGGTTACGAGCAGTACTTC

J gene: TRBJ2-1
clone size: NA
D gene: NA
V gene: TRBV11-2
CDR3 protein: CASSLDQVYNEQFF
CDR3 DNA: TGTGCCAGCAGCTTAGATCAGGTCTACAATGAGCAGTTCTTC

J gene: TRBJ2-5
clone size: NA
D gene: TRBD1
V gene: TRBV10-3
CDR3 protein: CAISPRAGTGGETQYF
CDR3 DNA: TGTGCCATCAGCCCGAGGGCCGGGACAGGGGGAGAGACCCAGTACTTC

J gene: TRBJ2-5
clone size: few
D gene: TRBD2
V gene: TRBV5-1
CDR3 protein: CASSWVGLAGKGETQYF
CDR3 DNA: TGCGCCAGCAGCTGGGTGGGACTAGCGGGAAAGGGAGAGACCCAGTACTTC

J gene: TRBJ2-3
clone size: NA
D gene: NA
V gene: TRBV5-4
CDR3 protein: CASSLAGSVTDTQYF
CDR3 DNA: TGTGCCAGCAGCTTGGCCGGGTCAGTCACAGATACGCAGTATTTT

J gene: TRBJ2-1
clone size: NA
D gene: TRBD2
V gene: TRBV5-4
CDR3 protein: CASSLPGLAGDEQFF
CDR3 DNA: TGTGCCAGCAGCTTGCCGGGACTAGCGGGAGATGAGCAGTTCTTC

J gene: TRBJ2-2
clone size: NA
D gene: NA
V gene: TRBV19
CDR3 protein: CASTGWTENTGELFF
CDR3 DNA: TGTGCCAGTACGGGGTGGACAGAGAACACCGGGGAGCTGTTTTTT

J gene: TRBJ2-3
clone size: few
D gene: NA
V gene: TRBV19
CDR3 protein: CASSILGTDTQYF
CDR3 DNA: TGTGCCAGTAGTATACTGGGCACAGATACGCAGTATTTT

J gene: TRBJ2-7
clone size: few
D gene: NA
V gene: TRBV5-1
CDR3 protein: CASSHGQKRTYEQYF
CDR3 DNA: TGCGCCAGCAGCCACGGACAGAAGAGAACCTACGAGCAGTACTTC